This entry concerns a single T cell receptor (beta chain). Antigen: not known. Regarding donors, all were healthy bone marrow donors. Primers included in the PCR were 60 Vbeta and 13 Jbeta primers. Assay: immunoSEQ multiplex PCR; the TCRdb copy retains only in-frame clones and omits some. Of approximately 100,000 clones in the sample, around 80% are singletons; the top ten hold about 4%. This entry is derived from a study of cytomegalovirus exposure and HLA in healthy donors. Study observations and caveats: Apart from CMV serostatus, no immune exposure information was available. The dataset shows that most TCR sequences were rare, while some public TCRs occurred in many donors. One later analysis reportedly identified an Asian-associated ancestry cluster that showed fewer N-insertions than the approximately 700-donor mean.

The CDR3 is 15 amino acids. V lost 3 bases to trimming and J lost 5 bases, with 16 bases between them. Germline CDR1 and CDR2: SGHVS and FQNEAQ. Source material: PBMCs. The rearrangement uses TRBV7-8 and TRBJ1-1; D perhaps matches TRBD1 (5 bases). The TCR comes from a woman aged 50 to 60 in good health and CMV-seropositive. The CDR3 region is CASSFDQGGRTEAFF. CDR3 nucleotide sequence: TGTGCCAGCAGCTTTGATCAGGGAGGGAGGACTGAAGCTTTCTTT. Supplemented by reference TRBV7-8 and TRBJ1-1, the full variable domain reads GAGVSQSPRYKVAKRGQDVALRCDPISGHVSLFWYQQALGQGPEFLTYFQNEAQLDKSGLPSDRFFAERPEGSVSTLKIQRTQQEDSAVYLCASSFDQGGRTEAFFGQGTRLTVV.